The 32 T cell receptor beta chains in this list originate from one sample, sequenced in a study of blood T cell repertoires in COVID-19. The repertoire was sequenced with immunoSEQ multiplex PCR; TCRdb's copy has only in-frame clones and lacks some. The sample consists of under 90,000 clones, around 80% of them appearing once. Sequencing was carried out using peripheral blood. Source of these receptors: a human donor in a cohort sampled during active COVID-19.

The V call is TRBV4-2, the J call TRBJ2-3; 7 bases map to TRBD2. Germline CDR1 reads LGHNA; CDR2 reads YNFKEQ. Trimming cost V 0 bases and J 2 bases; bases outside gene matches: 11. The CDR3 sequence is 18 residues long. This CDR3 is CASSQDRRSSGYTDTQYF. The CDR3 coding sequence is TGTGCCAGCAGCCAAGATCGCCGCTCTAGCGGCTACACAGATACGCAGTATTTT.

Concerning this clone itself: Germline and junction disagree at one end, which may indicate a read error. CDR3 bases: TGCAGTGCCGAGCGGGGGCGGCACTTC. Translating it yields CSAERGRHF. This sequence joins TRBV20-1 and TRBJ2-7, with 8 bases matching TRBD2. Germline assignment: CDR1 DFQATT and CDR2 SNEGSKA (reference sequence). The CDR3 runs to 9 residues.

The V call is TRBV5-4, the J call TRBJ1-2; 9 positions agree with TRBD1. V gave up 5 bases and J gave up 3 bases; unmatched junction bases: 5. The CDR3 has 14 residues. Per germline, CDR1 SGHNT and CDR2 YYREEE (reference sequence). The CDR3 DNA sequence: TGTGCCAGCAGTCTAGGACAGGGGTACTATGGCTACACCTTC. This sequence encodes CASSLGQGYYGYTF.

The CDR3 DNA follows: TGCGCCAGCAGCCAAGGGCCCGTGACAGCACAATATAGCAATCAGCCCCAGCATTTT. Its protein is CASSQGPVTAQYSNQPQHF. The chain uses TRBV4-3 and TRBJ1-5, with D possibly being TRBD1 (5 bases). Trimming took off 1 base at V and 0 bases at J, with 19 bases between the two ends. This CDR3 comprises 19 residues. Germline CDR1 and CDR2: LGHNA and YSLEER.

The chain has TRBV19 and TRBJ1-4; D possibly corresponds to TRBD1 (6 bases). Trimming stripped 2 bases from V and 4 bases from J, with 8 bases between. Looked up from germline, CDR1 is LNHDA and CDR2 is SQIVND (reference sequence). The CDR3 runs to 14 residues. The CDR3 region has the DNA TGTGCCAGTAGTATATGGGACAATAATGAAAAACTGTTTTTT. This codes for CASSIWDNNEKLFF.

The chain employs TRBV6-4 and TRBJ1-6; 8 bases align to TRBD1. After removal of 11 bases from V and 4 bases from J, the junction contained 4 bases not matched to a gene. This CDR3 has 13 amino acids. CDR1 and CDR2 (germline): MRHNA, SNTAGT. CDR3 region: CAPGTGYNSPLHF. CDR3 nucleotide sequence: TGTGCCCCAGGGACAGGATATAATTCACCCCTCCACTTT.

The chain has TRBV21-1 and TRBJ2-3; TRBD2 is taken as the D call from the table, unchecked against the DNA. TRBV21-1 is assigned pseudogene status. The CDR3 spans 21 residues. The CDR3: CANKRGGVRLAGPTSTDTQYF. In nucleotides, the CDR3 is TGTGCCAATAAGAGAGGGGGCGTTAGACTAGCGGGGCCTACTAGCACAGATACGCAGTATTTT.

The rearrangement uses TRBV6-5 and TRBJ1-6, with a weak D call TRBD1 (5 bases). Germline V gene sequence: CDR1 MNHEY, CDR2 SVGAGI. This CDR3 is built from 13 residues. V was cut by 6 bases and J by 10 bases, with 13 bases left in between. In DNA form, the CDR3 reads TGTGCCAGCAGGCCAGGGAATACCTCACCCCTCCACTTT. Its protein is CASRPGNTSPLHF.

Worth noting for this clone: Other DNA sequences from this sample encode an identical CDR3 as well. V is TRBV7-2 and J is TRBJ2-5, with 12 bases matching TRBD2. Trimming cost V 1 base and J 2 bases; bases outside gene matches: 2. Germline CDR1 and CDR2: SGHTA and FQGNSA. The CDR3 has 16 amino acids. CDR3 DNA: TGTGCCAGCAGCTTAGGGCTAGCGGGGGGGCAAGAGACCCAGTACTTC. It is translated as CASSLGLAGGQETQYF.

V gene TRBV30 combines with J gene TRBJ2-7, with 8 bases identical to TRBD1. Germline assignment: CDR1 GTSNPN and CDR2 SVGIG (reference sequence). The CDR3 is made up of 11 amino acids. Trimming cost V 5 bases and J 7 bases; bases outside gene matches: 4. The CDR3 DNA reads as TGTGCCTGGTCCAGGGGGCGTGAGCAGTACGTC. It codes for CAWSRGREQYV.

The rearrangement links TRBV11-3 to TRBJ2-3, with 8 bases that match TRBD1. V gave up 2 bases and J gave up 1 base; unmatched junction bases: 5. Germline CDR1 SGHNT, CDR2 YENEEA. There are 16 residues in the CDR3. The CDR3 is CASSLTGTGGTDTQYF. The DNA of the CDR3 is TGTGCCAGCAGCTTAACCGGGACAGGTGGCACAGATACGCAGTATTTT.

The chain combines TRBV5-6 with TRBJ2-7; 7 nucleotides agree with TRBD1. From germline, CDR1 is SGHDT and CDR2 YYEEEE. The CDR3 spans 12 residues. V was pared by 1 base and J by 13 bases, with 8 bases of the junction left unmatched. The CDR3 spells CASSLLTGPDYF. The DNA of the CDR3 is TGTGCCAGCAGCTTGTTGACAGGGCCGGATTACTTC.

The rearrangement joins TRBV6-2 or TRBV6-3 to TRBJ2-1; TRBD2 is a possible D gene (6 bases). Per the germline V gene, CDR1 is MNHEY and CDR2 is SVGEGT. This CDR3 has 14 amino acids. V was shortened by 6 bases and J by 11 bases, with 20 bases between the two germline ends. The CDR3 bases are TGTGCCAGCAGCCTAACGACGACTAGGGAGAAGCAGTTCTTC. Translated: CASSLTTTREKQFF.

The chain combines TRBV7-2 with TRBJ2-3; 11 bases agree with TRBD2. The CDR3 is 17 residues long. The V gene end was trimmed by 7 bases and the J gene end by 0 bases; junction bases not matched to a gene: 9. The V gene's germline CDR1 is SGHTA and CDR2 FQGNSA. The CDR3 sequence is CASTPPSGGPSTDTQYF. DNA of the CDR3: TGTGCCAGCACCCCTCCTAGCGGGGGGCCTAGCACAGATACGCAGTATTTT.

For this clone: Other DNA sequences within the sample encode an identical CDR3. The chain recombines TRBV19 with TRBJ1-1, with D maybe TRBD1 (6 bases). CDR1 and CDR2 (germline): LNHDA, SQIVND (reference sequence). The CDR3 contains 13 residues. Trimming removed 4 bases from V and 4 bases from J, with 10 bases in between. DNA of the CDR3: TGTGCCAGTAGTAGGGGGCAGGGCACTGAAGCTTTCTTT. Its protein is CASSRGQGTEAFF.

The rearrangement links TRBV20-1 to TRBJ2-7; D ambiguous. V lost 3 bases and J 2 bases, leaving 14 bases between the germline ends. The CDR3 length is 14 residues. Germline V CDR1 and CDR2: DFQATT, SNEGSKA (reference sequence). The CDR3 region is CSASNPQAAYEQYF. The CDR3 coding sequence is TGCAGTGCTAGTAATCCGCAGGCCGCCTACGAGCAGTACTTC.

This sequence joins TRBV18 and TRBJ1-2; 8 bases fit TRBD1. The germline gives CDR1 KGHSH, CDR2 LQKENI. CDR3 length: 13 residues. Germline trimming cut 4 bases from V and 6 bases from J; bases unmatched to any gene: 4. The DNA for the CDR3 is TGTGCCAGCTCACTCGGACAGGGTCATGGCTACACCTTC. This encodes CASSLGQGHGYTF.

This chain uses TRBV5-1 with TRBJ2-1, with TRBD2 identical over 7 bases. CDR1 is SGHRS, CDR2 YFSETQ, per germline. The J segment lost 4 bases and the V segment lost 0 bases, leaving 4 bases of the junction unmatched. The CDR3 spans 15 residues. The CDR3 region is CASSLVASGYNEQFF. In DNA form, the CDR3 reads TGCGCCAGCAGCTTGGTAGCTAGCGGTTACAATGAGCAGTTCTTC.

The J gene is TRBJ1-2, the V gene TRBV7-3, with D perhaps matching TRBD1 (5 bases). V lost 10 bases, J lost 4 bases, and 22 bases lay in between. Germline CDR1 SGHTA, CDR2 FQGTGA. This CDR3 has 15 residues. CDR3 region: CATGRWFGQGYGYTF. The CDR3, as DNA: TGTGCCACCGGCCGTTGGTTTGGGCAGGGCTATGGCTACACCTTC.

The chain carries TRBV18 and TRBJ1-1; TRBD1 aligns across 7 bases. The germline CDR1 and CDR2 sequences are KGHSH and LQKENI. Unmatched junction bases numbered 11, after V lost 3 bases and J lost 4 bases. The CDR3 runs to 16 residues. This CDR3 is CASSPQLTGMGTEAFF. The CDR3 DNA is TGTGCCAGCTCACCCCAGCTGACAGGGATGGGCACTGAAGCTTTCTTT.

The rearrangement links TRBV7-6 to TRBJ2-2; D perhaps matches TRBD2 (5 bases). V lost 1 base and J lost 0, with 6 bases in between. Per the germline V gene, CDR1 is SGHVS and CDR2 is FNYEAQ. The CDR3 has 15 residues. The CDR3 loop reads CASSLGLPNTGELFF. In DNA form, the CDR3 reads TGTGCCAGCAGCTTAGGACTACCGAACACCGGGGAGCTGTTTTTT.

This clone appeared a few times. The chain joins TRBV2 to TRBJ2-7, with 7 bases that match TRBD1. J lost 12 bases, V lost 7 bases, and 6 bases had no gene match. The V gene's germline CDR1 is SNHLY and CDR2 FYNNEI. This CDR3 has 10 residues. The DNA for the CDR3 is TGTGCCAGCAACCGACAGGGAATGTACGTC. Amino acid sequence: CASNRQGMYV.

V usage is TRBV4-3 and J usage is TRBJ1-1; tentative D call: TRBD1 (6 bases). Germline lookup yields CDR1 LGHNA and CDR2 YSLEER. The CDR3 contains 15 residues. Deletions cut 4 bases from V and 4 bases from J, with 16 bases between. The CDR3 DNA is TGCGCCAGCAGCCGCCTGGTGGGGGCAGGCACTGAAGCTTTCTTT. Protein sequence: CASSRLVGAGTEAFF.

This clone was recorded once. The chain carries TRBV6-6 and TRBJ2-2, with TRBD1 matching 9 bases. V gave up 11 bases and J gave up 4 bases; unmatched junction bases: 8. CDR3 length equals 14 residues. Per germline, CDR1 MNHNY and CDR2 SVGAGI (reference sequence). CDR3 protein: CAARDRVGTGELFF. The DNA of the CDR3 is TGTGCCGCGAGGGACAGGGTTGGCACCGGGGAGCTGTTTTTT.

The rearrangement joins TRBV27 to TRBJ1-1, with D unclear. V lost 3 bases and J lost 6, with 11 bases in between. The CDR3 consists of 13 residues. Germline CDR1 is MNHEY and CDR2 is SMNVEV (reference sequence). This CDR3 reads CASSFLPAAEAFF. The CDR3 coding sequence is TGTGCCAGCAGTTTTCTCCCCGCGGCTGAAGCTTTCTTT.

This sequence joins TRBV5-1 and TRBJ2-4, with TRBD1 matching over 8 bases. J was trimmed by 0 bases and V by 3 bases; bases with no gene match: 14. CDR3 length equals 19 residues. Germline-derived CDR1 and CDR2 are SGHRS and YFSETQ. The CDR3 sequence is CASSYGRTGRSLAKNIQYF. In nucleotides, the CDR3 is TGCGCCAGCAGCTATGGTCGGACAGGGCGTTCACTAGCCAAAAACATTCAGTACTTC.

The rearrangement joins TRBV5-1 to TRBJ1-6; 7 bases map to TRBD1. Germline assignment: CDR1 SGHRS and CDR2 YFSETQ. The CDR3 runs 16 residues. The junction had 5 bases not matched to a gene; V was cut back by 0 bases and J by 5 bases. This CDR3 is CASSLVAQGDNSPLHF. In DNA form, the CDR3 reads TGCGCCAGCAGCTTGGTTGCGCAGGGGGATAATTCACCCCTCCACTTT.

This chain connects TRBV18 to TRBJ1-2, with no clear D. The CDR3 totals 15 residues. Trimming pared 2 bases from V and 1 base from J, leaving 11 bases between. Germline CDR1 reads KGHSH; CDR2 reads LQKENI. CDR3 in DNA: TGTGCCAGCTCACCAAGAGCTGCGGATAACTATGGCTACACCTTC. Its translation: CASSPRAADNYGYTF.

V gene TRBV10-3 combines with J gene TRBJ2-4, with TRBD1 matching 9 bases. The CDR3 length is 19 residues. V lost 0 bases and J lost 0; bases outside the gene matches: 9. CDR1 ENHRY and CDR2 SYGVKD come from the germline V gene. The CDR3, as DNA: TGTGCCATCAGTGAGTCGGGACAGGGATCGATAGGAGCCAAAAACATTCAGTACTTC. This sequence encodes CAISESGQGSIGAKNIQYF.

The CDR3 spells CAWSVRQGKIRNTIYF. The CDR3 DNA is TGTGCCTGGAGTGTGCGACAGGGGAAAATTAGAAACACCATATATTTT. The gene calls are TRBV30 and TRBJ1-3; 8 bases align to TRBD1. V lost 0 bases to trimming and J lost 5 bases; unmatched junction nucleotides: 9. This CDR3 comprises 16 residues. CDR1 GTSNPN and CDR2 SVGIG come from the germline V gene (reference sequence).

The rearrangement joins TRBV5-5 to TRBJ1-2; D gene unclear. The CDR3 is 11 amino acids. V lost 3 bases, J lost 12 bases, and 12 bases lay in between. Germline lookup yields CDR1 SGHKS and CDR2 YYEKEE (reference sequence). CDR3 in DNA: TGTGCCAGCAGCTCGCCGGGAATTGACACCTTC. It yields the protein CASSSPGIDTF.

CDR3: CASSSPGLNEKLFF. The CDR3 bases are TGTGCCAGCAGCTCCCCGGGACTGAATGAAAAACTGTTTTTT. The J gene is TRBJ1-4, the V gene TRBV7-2; TRBD1 might be the D (5 bases). V dropped 4 bases and J dropped 5 bases, with 11 bases sitting between them. This CDR3 is built from 14 residues. Germline assignment: CDR1 SGHTA and CDR2 FQGNSA.